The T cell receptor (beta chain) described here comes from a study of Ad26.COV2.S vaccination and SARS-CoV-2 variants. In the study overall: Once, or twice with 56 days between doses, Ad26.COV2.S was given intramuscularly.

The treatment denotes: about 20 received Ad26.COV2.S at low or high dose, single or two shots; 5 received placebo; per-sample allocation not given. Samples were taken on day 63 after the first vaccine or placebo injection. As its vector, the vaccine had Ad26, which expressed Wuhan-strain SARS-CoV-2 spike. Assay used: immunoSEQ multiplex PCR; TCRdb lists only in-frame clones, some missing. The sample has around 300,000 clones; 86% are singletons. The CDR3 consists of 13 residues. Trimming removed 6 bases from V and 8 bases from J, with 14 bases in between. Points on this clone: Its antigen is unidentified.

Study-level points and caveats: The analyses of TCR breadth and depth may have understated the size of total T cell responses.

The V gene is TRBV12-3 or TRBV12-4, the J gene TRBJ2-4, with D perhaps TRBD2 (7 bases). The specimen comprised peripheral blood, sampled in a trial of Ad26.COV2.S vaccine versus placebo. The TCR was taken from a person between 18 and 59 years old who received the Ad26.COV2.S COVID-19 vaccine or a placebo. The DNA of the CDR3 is TGTGCCAGCAGGACGGTAGGGGGGGACATTCAGTACTTC. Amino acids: CASRTVGGDIQYF.